This T cell receptor beta chain was observed in a study of Graves' ophthalmopathy and Graves' hyperthyroidism. RNA transcripts served as template for amplifying TCR beta CDR3 sequences. An opening RT-PCR round employed HTBI primers and preceded a second-round multiplex PCR. TCRdb itself ran the multiplex PCR reads through MiXCR, one entry per CDR3 protein. The data contain 650,000 to 900,000 distinct CDR3 sequences, 40% of them singletons. The V gene's germline CDR1 is SEHNR and CDR2 FQNEAQ (reference sequence). V was shortened by 2 bases and J by 3 bases, with 17 bases between the two germline ends. CDR3 length: 17 amino acids.

Material: peripheral blood. The chain combines TRBV7-9 with TRBJ1-5, with a tentative D call TRBD1 (6 bases). This TCR was sampled from an adult man with Graves' ophthalmopathy. In DNA, the CDR3 is TGTGCCAGCAGCTTAATAGCCGGGGACACAGTCAATCAGCCCCAGCATTTT. It translates to CASSLIAGDTVNQPQHF.